The clone carrying this T cell receptor (beta chain) was detected a few times. Its antigen is unknown. At one boundary the junction diverges from the germline segment, which might be a read error. The data originate from a study of cytomegalovirus exposure and HLA in healthy donors. General study results and limits: According to a later analysis, most TCR beta chains associated with CMV appeared HLA-restricted. TCR beta V- and J-gene trimming was later associated with a missense DCLRE1C variant. The study designated roughly 150 TCR beta chains cytomegalovirus-associated.

In the PCR, 60 Vbeta and 13 Jbeta primers were used. Sequencing used immunoSEQ multiplex PCR; TCRdb keeps in-frame clones, though not all of them. This table has about 140,000 clones, around 9.6% appearing once. The CDR3 is 15 residues long. Germline V gene sequence: CDR1 MGHDK, CDR2 SYGVNS. The material sequenced was PBMCs. The chain carries TRBV25-1 and TRBJ2-7; unclear D gene. The TCR comes from a male donor in good health and CMV-seronegative. CDR3 sequence: CASTESTSGPYEQYF. CDR3 bases: TGTGCCAGCACTGAATCGACATCTGGGCCCTACGAGCAGTACTTC.